This T cell receptor beta chain is from a study of identical twins. MiXCR, applied by TCRdb to the 5' RACE reads, yields one record per CDR3 protein. The sample has 310,000 or so distinct CDR3 sequences, roughly 9.7% seen once; the top ten hold approximately 7%. CDR1 is MNHEY, CDR2 SMNVEV, per germline (reference sequence). The CDR3 is made up of 13 amino acids. The table lists this clonotype with many counts. Sequence at one end of the junction differs from germline and may be a read error. The same specimen was also included in a second study, on yellow fever vaccine responses in identical twins.

V is TRBV27 and J is TRBJ2-7, with TRBD1 matching over 7 bases. Sequencing was performed on CD8+ T cells sorted from blood. The clonotype originates from a young woman in good health. DNA of the CDR3: TGCGCCAGCAGCTTGGGACAGCCCTACGAGCAGTACTTC. Translation: CASSLGQPYEQYF.